This entry concerns a single T cell receptor (beta chain). Its specificity is unknown. The record originates from a study of cytomegalovirus exposure and HLA in healthy donors. Study-wide points: For most subjects, TCR beta sequences were reported to predict HLA-A and HLA-B alleles with accuracy. Overall, some 160 TCR beta chains were annotated as cytomegalovirus-associated. Researchers had no immune exposure information except CMV serostatus available.

Primers: 60 Vbeta forward and 13 Jbeta reverse. Assay used: immunoSEQ multiplex PCR; TCRdb lists only in-frame clones, some missing. The data hold about 160,000 clones, with approximately 80% observed a single time. The CDR3 sequence is 12 residues long. CDR1 and CDR2 (germline): ENHRY, SYGVKD. The ends were cut back, 3 bases at V and 3 bases at J, with 2 bases in the middle. Samples came from healthy bone marrow donors. V and J are TRBV10-3 and TRBJ2-2; unclear D gene. Sequencing was carried out using PBMCs. The TCR sequence derives from a male donor in good health and CMV-seronegative. In nucleotides, the CDR3 is TGTGCCATCAGTGACTACACCGGGGAGCTGTTTTTT. It encodes CAISDYTGELFF.